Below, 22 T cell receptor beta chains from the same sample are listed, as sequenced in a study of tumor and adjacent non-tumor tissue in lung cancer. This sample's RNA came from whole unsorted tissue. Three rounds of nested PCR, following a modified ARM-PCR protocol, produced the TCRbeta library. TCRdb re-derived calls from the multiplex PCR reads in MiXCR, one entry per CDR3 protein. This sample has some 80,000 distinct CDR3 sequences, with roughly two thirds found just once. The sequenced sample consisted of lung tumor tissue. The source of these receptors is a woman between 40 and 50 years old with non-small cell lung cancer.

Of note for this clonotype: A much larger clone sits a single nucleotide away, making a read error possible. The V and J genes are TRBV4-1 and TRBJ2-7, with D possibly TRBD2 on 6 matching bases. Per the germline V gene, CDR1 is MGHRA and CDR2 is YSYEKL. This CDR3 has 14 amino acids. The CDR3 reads CASNQGDSAYEHYF. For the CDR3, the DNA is TGCGCCAGCAACCAAGGGGACTCCGCCTACGAGCACTACTTC.

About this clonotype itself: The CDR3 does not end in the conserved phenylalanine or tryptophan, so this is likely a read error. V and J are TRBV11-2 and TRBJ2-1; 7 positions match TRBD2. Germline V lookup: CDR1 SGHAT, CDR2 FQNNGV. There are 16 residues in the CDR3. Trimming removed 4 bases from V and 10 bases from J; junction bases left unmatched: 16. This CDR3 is CASSSDRLALGKEQFS. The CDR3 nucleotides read TGTGCCAGCAGCTCCGACCGACTAGCCCTTGGCAAAGAGCAGTTCTCC.

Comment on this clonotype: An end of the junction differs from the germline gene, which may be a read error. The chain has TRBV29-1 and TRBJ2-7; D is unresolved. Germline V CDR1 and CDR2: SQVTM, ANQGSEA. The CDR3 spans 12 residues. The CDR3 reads CSAARSFYEQYF. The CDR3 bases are TGCAGCGCGGCCCGGAGCTTCTACGAGCAATACTTC.

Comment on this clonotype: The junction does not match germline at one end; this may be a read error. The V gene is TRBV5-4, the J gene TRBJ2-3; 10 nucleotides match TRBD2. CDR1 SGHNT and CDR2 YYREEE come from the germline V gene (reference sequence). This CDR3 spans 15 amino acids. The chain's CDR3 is CASNAGAGGTDTQYF. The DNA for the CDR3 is TGTGCCAGCAACGCAGGAGCGGGGGGGACAGATACGCAATATTTT.

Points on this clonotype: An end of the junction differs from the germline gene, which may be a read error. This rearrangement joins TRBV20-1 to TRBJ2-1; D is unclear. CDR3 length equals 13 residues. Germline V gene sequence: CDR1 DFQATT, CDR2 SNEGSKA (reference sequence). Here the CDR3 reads CTAISTILNEQFF. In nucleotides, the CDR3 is TGCACTGCTATCTCGACAATTTTGAATGAGCAGTTCTTC.

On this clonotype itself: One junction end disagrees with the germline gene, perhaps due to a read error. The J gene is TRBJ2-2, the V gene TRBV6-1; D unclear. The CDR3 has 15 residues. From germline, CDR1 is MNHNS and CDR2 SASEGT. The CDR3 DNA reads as TGTGCCAGCAGTGACAGTCCGGCGAACACTGGGGAGCTGTTTTTT. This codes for CASSDSPANTGELFF.

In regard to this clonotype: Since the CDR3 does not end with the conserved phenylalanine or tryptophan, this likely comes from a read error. The CDR3 nucleotides are TGCAGCGTTGTAATAATGGTGGTAGGGGTCGGGGACATTCAGTACGTA. Protein product: CSVVIMVVGVGDIQYV. This sequence joins TRBV29-1 and TRBJ2-4; possibly TRBD1 or TRBD2 for D (5 bases each). The V end was cut by 4 bases, the J end by 8 bases, with 24 bases between. This CDR3 spans 16 amino acids. Germline values: CDR1 SQVTM, CDR2 ANQGSEA.

CDR3 nucleotide sequence: TGTGCCAGCAGCCAAATGAGACAGGCCTTCAATGAGTCCCAGCATTTT. Its protein product is CASSQMRQAFNESQHF. J is TRBJ1-5 and V is TRBV5-6; TRBD1 is a possible D gene (6 bases). Trimming took 4 bases from V and 11 from J, leaving 25 bases between them. CDR3 length: 16 residues. Per the germline V gene, CDR1 is SGHDT and CDR2 is YYEEEE.

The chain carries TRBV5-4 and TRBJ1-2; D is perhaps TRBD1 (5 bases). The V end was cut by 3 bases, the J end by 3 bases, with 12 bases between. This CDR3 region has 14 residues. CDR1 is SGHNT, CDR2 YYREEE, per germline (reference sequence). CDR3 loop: CASSSMDIYYGYTF. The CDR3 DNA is TGTGCCAGCAGCTCGATGGACATTTACTATGGCTACACCTTC. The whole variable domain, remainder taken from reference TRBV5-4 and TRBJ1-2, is ETGVTQSPTHLIKTRGQQVTLRCSSQSGHNTVSWYQQALGQGPQFIFQYYREEENGRGNFPPRFSGLQFPNYSSELNVNALELDDSALYLCASSSMDIYYGYTFGSGTRLTVV.

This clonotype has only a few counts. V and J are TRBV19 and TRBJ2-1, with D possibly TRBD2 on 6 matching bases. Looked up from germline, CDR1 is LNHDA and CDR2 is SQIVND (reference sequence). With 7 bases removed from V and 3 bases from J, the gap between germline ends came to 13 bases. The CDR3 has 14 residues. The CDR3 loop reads CASNTEGIYNEQFF. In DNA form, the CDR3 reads TGTGCCAGTAACACGGAGGGGATCTACAATGAGCAGTTCTTC.

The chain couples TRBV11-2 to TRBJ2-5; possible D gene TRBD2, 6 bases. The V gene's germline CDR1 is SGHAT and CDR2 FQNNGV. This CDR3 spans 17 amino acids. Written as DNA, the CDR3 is TGTGTCAGGAGCCCCCCGCTGACAAGCGGGTACCAAGGGGCCCAGTACTTC. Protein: CVRSPPLTSGYQGAQYF.

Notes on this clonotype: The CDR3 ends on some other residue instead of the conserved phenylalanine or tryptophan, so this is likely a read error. The CDR3 DNA sequence: TGCAGTGCTAGTAAGGTTTTGTCGGGCGGTCATCCTGAAGCTTTCATT. Encoded protein: CSASKVLSGGHPEAFI. The chain carries TRBV20-1 and TRBJ1-1; D unresolved. Trimming pared 3 bases from V and 6 bases from J, leaving 23 bases between. Germline V lookup: CDR1 DFQATT, CDR2 SNEGSKA (reference sequence). The CDR3 loop spans 16 amino acids.

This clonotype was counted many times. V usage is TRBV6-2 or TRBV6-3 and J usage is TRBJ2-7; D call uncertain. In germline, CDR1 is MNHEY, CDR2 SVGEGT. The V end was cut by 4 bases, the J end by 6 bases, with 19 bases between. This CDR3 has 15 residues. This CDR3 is CASSSAGNARAEQYF. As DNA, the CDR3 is TGTGCCAGCAGTTCGGCAGGAAACGCAAGGGCCGAGCAGTACTTC.

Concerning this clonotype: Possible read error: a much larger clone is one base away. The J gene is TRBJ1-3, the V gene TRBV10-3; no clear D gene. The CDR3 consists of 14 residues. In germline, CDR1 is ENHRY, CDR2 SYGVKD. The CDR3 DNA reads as TGTGCCATCGGACGGGATCCTTCTGGAAACACCATATGTTTT. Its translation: CAIGRDPSGNTICF.

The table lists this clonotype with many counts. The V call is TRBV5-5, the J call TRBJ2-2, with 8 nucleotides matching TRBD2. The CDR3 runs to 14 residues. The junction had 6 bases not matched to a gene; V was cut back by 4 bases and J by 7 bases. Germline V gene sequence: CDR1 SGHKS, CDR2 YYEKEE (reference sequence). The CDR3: CASSVITSGGELFF. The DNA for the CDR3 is TGTGCCAGCAGCGTGATTACTAGCGGCGGGGAGCTGTTTTTT.

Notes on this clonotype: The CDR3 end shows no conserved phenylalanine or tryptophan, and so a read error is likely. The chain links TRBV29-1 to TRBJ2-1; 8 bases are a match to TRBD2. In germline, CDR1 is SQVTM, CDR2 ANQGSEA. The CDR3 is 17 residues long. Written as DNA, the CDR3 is TGCAGAGTGGGAGGGGAATCGGGAGGGCCCGTCGGCAATGAGCAGTTCGTC. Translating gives CRVGGESGGPVGNEQFV.

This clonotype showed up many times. CDR3 sequence: CAWSGGSGIETQYF. CDR3 DNA sequence: TGTGCCTGGAGTGGAGGGTCAGGGATAGAGACCCAGTACTTC. This chain uses TRBV30 with TRBJ2-5; D assignment may be TRBD1 or TRBD2 (5 bases each). The germline V and J ends were trimmed by 1 base and 4 bases, with 13 bases remaining between them. The CDR3 is made up of 14 amino acids. Germline V lookup: CDR1 GTSNPN, CDR2 SVGIG (reference sequence).

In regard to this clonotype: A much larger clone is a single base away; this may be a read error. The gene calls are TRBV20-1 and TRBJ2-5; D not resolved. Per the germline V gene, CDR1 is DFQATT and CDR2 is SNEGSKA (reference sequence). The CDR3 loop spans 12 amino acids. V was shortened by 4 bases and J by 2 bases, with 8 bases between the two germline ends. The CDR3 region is CSATGKQETQYF. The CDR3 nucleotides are TGCAGTGCTACCGGAAAGCAAGAGACCCAGTACTTC.

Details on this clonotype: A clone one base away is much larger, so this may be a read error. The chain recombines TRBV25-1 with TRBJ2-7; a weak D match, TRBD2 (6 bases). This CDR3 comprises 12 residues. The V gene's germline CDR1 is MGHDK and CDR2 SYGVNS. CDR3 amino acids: CASKTEGYDQYF. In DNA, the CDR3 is TGTGCCAGCAAGACGGAGGGATACGACCAGTACTTC.

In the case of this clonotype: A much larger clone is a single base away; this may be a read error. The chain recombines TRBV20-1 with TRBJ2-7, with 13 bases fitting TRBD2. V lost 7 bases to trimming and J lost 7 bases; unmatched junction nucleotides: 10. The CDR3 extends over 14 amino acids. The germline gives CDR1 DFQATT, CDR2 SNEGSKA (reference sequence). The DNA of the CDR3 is TGCAGTGTTCTTCGGACTAGCGGGAGTAGGGAGCAGTACTTC. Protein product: CSVLRTSGSREQYF.

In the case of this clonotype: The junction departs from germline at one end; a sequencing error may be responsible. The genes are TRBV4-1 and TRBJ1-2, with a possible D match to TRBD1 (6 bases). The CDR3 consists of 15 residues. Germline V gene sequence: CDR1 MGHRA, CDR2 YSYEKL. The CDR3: CVSSTWQGREDGYTF. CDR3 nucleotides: TGCGTCAGCTCAACCTGGCAGGGGAGGGAAGATGGCTACACCTTC.

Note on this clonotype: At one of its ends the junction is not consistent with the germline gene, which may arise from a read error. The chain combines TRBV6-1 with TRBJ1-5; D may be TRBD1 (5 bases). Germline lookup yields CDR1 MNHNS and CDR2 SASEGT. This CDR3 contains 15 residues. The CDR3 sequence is CASIEELGGCQPQHF. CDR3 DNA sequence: TGTGCCAGCATTGAAGAGCTGGGGGGGTGTCAGCCCCAGCATTTT.